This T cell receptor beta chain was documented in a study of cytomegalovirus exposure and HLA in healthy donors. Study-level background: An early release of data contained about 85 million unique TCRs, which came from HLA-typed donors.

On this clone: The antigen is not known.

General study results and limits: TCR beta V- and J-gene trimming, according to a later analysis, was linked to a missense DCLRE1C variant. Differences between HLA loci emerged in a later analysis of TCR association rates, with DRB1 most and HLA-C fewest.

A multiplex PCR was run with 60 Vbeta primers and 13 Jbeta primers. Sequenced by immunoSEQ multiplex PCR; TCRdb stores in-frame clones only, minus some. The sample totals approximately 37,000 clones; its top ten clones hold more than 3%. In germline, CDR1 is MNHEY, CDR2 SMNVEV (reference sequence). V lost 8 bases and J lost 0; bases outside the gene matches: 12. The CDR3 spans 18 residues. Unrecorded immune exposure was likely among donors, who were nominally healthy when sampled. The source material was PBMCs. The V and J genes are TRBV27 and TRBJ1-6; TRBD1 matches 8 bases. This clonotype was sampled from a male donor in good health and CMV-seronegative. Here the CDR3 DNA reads TGTGCCAGCTCCGACAGGGGCGAATCAAGCTCCTATAATTCACCCCTCCACTTT. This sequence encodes CASSDRGESSSYNSPLHF.